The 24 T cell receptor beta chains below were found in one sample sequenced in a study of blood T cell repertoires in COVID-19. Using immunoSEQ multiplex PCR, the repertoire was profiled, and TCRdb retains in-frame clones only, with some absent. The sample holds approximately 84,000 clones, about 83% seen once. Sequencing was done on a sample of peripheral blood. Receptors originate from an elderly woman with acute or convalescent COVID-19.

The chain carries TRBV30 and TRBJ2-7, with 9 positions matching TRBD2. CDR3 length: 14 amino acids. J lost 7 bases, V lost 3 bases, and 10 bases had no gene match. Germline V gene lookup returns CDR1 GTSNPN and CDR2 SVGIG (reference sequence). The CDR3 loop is CAWSAAPLAGEQYF. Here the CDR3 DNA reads TGTGCCTGGAGCGCCGCCCCACTAGCGGGTGAGCAGTACTTC.

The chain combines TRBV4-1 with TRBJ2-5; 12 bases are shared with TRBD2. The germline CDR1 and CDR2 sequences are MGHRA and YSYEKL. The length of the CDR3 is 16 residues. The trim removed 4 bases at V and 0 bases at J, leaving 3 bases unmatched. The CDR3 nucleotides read TGCGCCAGCAGCCCCCGACTAGCGGGAGACCAAGAGACCCAGTACTTC. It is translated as CASSPRLAGDQETQYF.

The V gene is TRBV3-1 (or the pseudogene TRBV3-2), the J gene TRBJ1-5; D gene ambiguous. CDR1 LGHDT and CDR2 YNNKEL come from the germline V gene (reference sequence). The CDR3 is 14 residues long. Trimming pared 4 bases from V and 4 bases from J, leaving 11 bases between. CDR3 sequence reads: CASSLYIHNQPQHF. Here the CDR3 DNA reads TGTGCCAGCAGCCTTTACATACATAATCAGCCCCAGCATTTT.

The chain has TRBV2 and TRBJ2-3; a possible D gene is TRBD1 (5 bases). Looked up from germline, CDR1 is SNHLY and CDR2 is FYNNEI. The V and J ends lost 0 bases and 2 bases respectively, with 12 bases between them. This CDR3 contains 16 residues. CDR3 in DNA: TGTGCCAGCAGTGAAGCCTCGGCGACAGTCACAGATACGCAGTATTTT. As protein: CASSEASATVTDTQYF.

CDR3 coding DNA: TGTGCCAGCAGCTTAGTAGTCAATCAGCCCCAGCATTTT. Its protein product is CASSLVVNQPQHF. This rearrangement joins TRBV7-2 to TRBJ1-5; D unresolved. Trimming cost V 1 base and J 3 bases, with 4 bases left between them. The CDR3 runs to 13 residues. Germline-derived CDR1 and CDR2 are SGHTA and FQGNSA.

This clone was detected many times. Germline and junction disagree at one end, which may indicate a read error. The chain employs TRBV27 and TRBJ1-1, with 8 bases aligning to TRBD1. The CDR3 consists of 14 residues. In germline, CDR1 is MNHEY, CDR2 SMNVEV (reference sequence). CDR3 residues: CASRLSGGYTEAFF. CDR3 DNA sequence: TGTGCCAGCAGATTATCAGGGGGCTACACTGAAGCTTTCTTT.

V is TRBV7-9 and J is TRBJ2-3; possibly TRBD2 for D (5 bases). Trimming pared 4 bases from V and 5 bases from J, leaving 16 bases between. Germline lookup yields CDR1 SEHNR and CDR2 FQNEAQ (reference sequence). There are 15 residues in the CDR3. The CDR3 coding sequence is TGTGCCAGCAGCTCACAAACGTGGGCGGGAGATACGCAGTATTTT. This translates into CASSSQTWAGDTQYF.

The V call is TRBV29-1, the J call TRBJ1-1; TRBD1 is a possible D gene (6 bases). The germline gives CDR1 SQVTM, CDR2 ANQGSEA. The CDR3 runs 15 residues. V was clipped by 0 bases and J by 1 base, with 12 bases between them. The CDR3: CSVEDSGQPNTEAFF. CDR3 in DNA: TGCAGCGTTGAAGATAGTGGACAGCCGAACACTGAAGCTTTCTTT.

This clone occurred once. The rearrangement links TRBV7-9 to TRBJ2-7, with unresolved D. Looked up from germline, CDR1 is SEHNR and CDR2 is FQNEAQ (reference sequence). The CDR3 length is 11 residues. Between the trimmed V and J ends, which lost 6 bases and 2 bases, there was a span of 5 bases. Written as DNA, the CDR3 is TGTGCCAGCAGTTCCACCTACGAGCAGTACTTC. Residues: CASSSTYEQYF.

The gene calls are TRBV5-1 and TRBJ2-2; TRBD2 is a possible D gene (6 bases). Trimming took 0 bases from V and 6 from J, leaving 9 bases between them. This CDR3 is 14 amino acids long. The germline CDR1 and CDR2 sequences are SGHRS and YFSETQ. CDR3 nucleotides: TGCGCCAGCAGCTTGGGGTCTAGCGCCGGGGAGCTGTTTTTT. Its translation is CASSLGSSAGELFF.

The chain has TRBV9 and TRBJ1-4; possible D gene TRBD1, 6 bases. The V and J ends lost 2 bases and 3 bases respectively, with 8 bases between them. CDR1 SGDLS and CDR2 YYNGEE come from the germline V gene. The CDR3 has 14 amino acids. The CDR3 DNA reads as TGTGCCAGCAGCGTGCAGGGGTCTAATGAAAAACTGTTTTTT. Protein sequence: CASSVQGSNEKLFF. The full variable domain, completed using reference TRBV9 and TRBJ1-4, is DSGVTQTPKHLITATGQRVTLRCSPRSGDLSVYWYQQSLDQGLQFLIQYYNGEERAKGNILERFSAQQFPDLHSELNLSSLELGDSALYFCASSVQGSNEKLFFGSGTQLSVL.

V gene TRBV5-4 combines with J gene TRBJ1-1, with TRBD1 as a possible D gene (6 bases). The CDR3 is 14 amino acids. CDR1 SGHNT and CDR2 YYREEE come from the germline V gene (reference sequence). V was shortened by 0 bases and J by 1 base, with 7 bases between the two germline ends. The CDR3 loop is CASSLARGNTEAFF. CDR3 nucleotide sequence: TGTGCCAGCAGCTTGGCCAGGGGGAACACTGAAGCTTTCTTT.

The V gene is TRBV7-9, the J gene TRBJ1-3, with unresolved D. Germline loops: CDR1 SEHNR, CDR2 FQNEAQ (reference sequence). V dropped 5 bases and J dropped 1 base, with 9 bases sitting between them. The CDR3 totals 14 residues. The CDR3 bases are TGTGCCAGCAGCCCCGGGTTTTCTGGAAACACCATATATTTT. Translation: CASSPGFSGNTIYF. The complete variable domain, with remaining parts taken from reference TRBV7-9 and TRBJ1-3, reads DTGVSQNPRHKITKRGQNVTFRCDPISEHNRLYWYRQTLGQGPEFLTYFQNEAQLEKSRLLSDRFSAERPKGSFSTLEIQRTEQGDSAMYLCASSPGFSGNTIYFGEGSWLTVV.

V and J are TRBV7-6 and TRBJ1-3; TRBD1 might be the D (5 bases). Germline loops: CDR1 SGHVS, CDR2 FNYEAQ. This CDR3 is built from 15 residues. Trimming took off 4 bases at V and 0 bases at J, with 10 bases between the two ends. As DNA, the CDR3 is TGTGCCAGCAGCTACAGGCTTGGCTCTGGAAACACCATATATTTT. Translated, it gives CASSYRLGSGNTIYF.

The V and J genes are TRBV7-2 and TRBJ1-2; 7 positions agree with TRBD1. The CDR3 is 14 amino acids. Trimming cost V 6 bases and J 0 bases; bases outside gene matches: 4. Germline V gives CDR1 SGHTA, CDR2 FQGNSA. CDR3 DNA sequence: TGTGCCAGCAGTCGGGACAGAGCTAACTATGGCTACACCTTC. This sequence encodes CASSRDRANYGYTF.

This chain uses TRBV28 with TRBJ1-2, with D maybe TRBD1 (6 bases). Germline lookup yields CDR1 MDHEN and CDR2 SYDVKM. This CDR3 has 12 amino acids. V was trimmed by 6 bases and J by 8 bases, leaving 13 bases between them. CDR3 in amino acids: CASRPGGTGYTF. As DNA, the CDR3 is TGTGCCAGCAGACCGGGAGGGACAGGCTACACCTTC.

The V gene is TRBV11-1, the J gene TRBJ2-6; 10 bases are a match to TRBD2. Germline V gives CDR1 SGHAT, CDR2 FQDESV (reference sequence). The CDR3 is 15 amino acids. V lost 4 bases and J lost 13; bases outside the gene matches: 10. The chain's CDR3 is CASSSKRGGFRVLTF. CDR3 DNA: TGTGCCAGCAGCTCGAAGCGGGGGGGGTTCCGGGTCCTGACTTTC.

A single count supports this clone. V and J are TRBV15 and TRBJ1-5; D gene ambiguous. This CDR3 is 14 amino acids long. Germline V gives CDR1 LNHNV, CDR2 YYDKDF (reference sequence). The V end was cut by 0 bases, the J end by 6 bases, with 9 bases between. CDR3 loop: CATSREQFGQPQHF. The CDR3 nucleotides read TGTGCCACCAGCAGAGAACAGTTCGGTCAGCCCCAGCATTTT.

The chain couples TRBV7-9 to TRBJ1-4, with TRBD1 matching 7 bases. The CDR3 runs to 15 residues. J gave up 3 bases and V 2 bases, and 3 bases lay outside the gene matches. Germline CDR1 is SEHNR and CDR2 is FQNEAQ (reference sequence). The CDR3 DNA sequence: TGTGCCAGCAGCTTAAGGGGACAGCCTAATGAAAAACTGTTTTTT. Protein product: CASSLRGQPNEKLFF.

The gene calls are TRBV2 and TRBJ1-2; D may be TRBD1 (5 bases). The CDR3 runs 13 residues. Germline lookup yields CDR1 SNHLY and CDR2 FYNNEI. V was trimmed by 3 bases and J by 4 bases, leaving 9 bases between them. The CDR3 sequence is CASSEGRAYGYTF. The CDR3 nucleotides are TGTGCCAGCAGTGAGGGCAGGGCCTATGGCTACACCTTC.

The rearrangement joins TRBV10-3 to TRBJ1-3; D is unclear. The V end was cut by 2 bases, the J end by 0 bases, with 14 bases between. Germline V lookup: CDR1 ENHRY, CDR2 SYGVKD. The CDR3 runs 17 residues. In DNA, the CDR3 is TGTGCCATCAGTGAGAACTCTCTAGTGAACTCTGGAAACACCATATATTTT. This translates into CAISENSLVNSGNTIYF.

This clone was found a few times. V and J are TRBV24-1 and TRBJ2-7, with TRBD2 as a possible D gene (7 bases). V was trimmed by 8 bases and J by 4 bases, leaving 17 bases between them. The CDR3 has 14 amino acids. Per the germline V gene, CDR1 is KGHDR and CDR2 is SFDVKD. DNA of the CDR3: TGTGCCACCAAAGGGGAGGGGGGCCCGTACGAGCAGTACTTC. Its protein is CATKGEGGPYEQYF.

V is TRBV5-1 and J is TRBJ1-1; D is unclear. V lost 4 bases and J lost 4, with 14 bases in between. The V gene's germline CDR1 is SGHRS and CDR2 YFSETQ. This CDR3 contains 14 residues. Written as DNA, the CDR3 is TGCGCCAGCAGCGGGTACGGGGTAGGCACTGAAGCTTTCTTT. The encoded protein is CASSGYGVGTEAFF.

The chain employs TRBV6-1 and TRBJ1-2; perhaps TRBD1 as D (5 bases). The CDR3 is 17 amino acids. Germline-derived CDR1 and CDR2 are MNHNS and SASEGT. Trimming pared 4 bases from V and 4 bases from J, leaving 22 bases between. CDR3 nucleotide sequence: TGTGCCAGCAGTGGAGCCGCAAAGGGGCCTGTCTTCTATGGCTACACCTTC. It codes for CASSGAAKGPVFYGYTF.